What follows is one T cell receptor beta chain and its context. The data are from a study of blood T cell repertoires in COVID-19. Study information: From T cells, B-cell-depleted T cells, or PBMCs came the material, which was cDNA or gDNA.

In germline, CDR1 is LGHDT, CDR2 YNNKEL (reference sequence). V lost 0 bases and J lost 7; bases outside the gene matches: 9. The length of the CDR3 is 17 residues. Per the original data handling: Amplification with reference gene primers provided the estimates of nucleated cell counts. TCRdb's copy holds only in-frame clones and misses some; the assay was immunoSEQ multiplex PCR. V, J and clone size are those of that table, while D and trimming were read from the DNA. The sample records about 170,000 clones, less than 90% being singletons. This sequence joins TRBV3-1 (or the pseudogene TRBV3-2) and TRBJ2-2, with 9 bases fitting TRBD2. The sequence was obtained from a young man with active or convalescent COVID-19. The sequencing input was peripheral blood. Here the CDR3 reads CASSQDGARTSDGELFF. Written as DNA, the CDR3 is TGTGCCAGCAGCCAAGATGGGGCCCGGACTAGCGACGGGGAGCTGTTTTTT.